Listed here are 13 T cell receptor beta chains from one sample, sequenced in a study of T cell changes during pregnancy in multiple sclerosis. The table came from immunoSEQ multiplex PCR; TCRdb's copy has only in-frame clones and leaves some out. The repertoire holds roughly 80,000 clones, about 91% seen once, with about 3% in the top ten. The sample consisted of peripheral blood, taken before pregnancy. The receptors were sampled from a female donor with multiple sclerosis, enrolled in a pregnancy study.

The chain carries TRBV25-1 and TRBJ2-1, with 8 bases identical to TRBD2. V gave up 6 bases and J gave up 6 bases; unmatched junction bases: 7. CDR3 length: 14 residues. Looked up from germline, CDR1 is MGHDK and CDR2 is SYGVNS. The DNA of the CDR3 is TGTGCCAGCAGGGAGTCGGGGGGGCTCAATGAGCAGTTCTTC. It yields the protein CASRESGGLNEQFF.

The chain uses TRBV28 and TRBJ2-3; 9 bases are a match to TRBD1. CDR3 length: 15 residues. V lost 4 bases to trimming and J lost 6 bases; unmatched junction nucleotides: 8. The germline CDR1 and CDR2 sequences are MDHEN and SYDVKM. CDR3 region: CASSSSDRGFDTQYF. CDR3 coding DNA: TGTGCCAGCAGTTCATCAGACAGGGGGTTCGATACGCAGTATTTT.

The chain is built from TRBV7-9 and TRBJ1-4, with TRBD1 identical over 9 bases. The junction had 9 bases not matched to a gene; V was cut back by 6 bases and J by 7 bases. Looked up from germline, CDR1 is SEHNR and CDR2 is FQNEAQ (reference sequence). The CDR3 has 15 amino acids. The chain's CDR3 is CASSFTGTGSEKLFF. CDR3 nucleotide sequence: TGTGCCAGCAGTTTTACCGGGACAGGGAGTGAAAAACTGTTTTTT.

V gene TRBV28 combines with J gene TRBJ1-1, with D possibly TRBD1 on 6 matching bases. The CDR3 is 14 residues long. Looked up from germline, CDR1 is MDHEN and CDR2 is SYDVKM. Trimming took 3 bases from V and 4 from J, leaving 12 bases between them. For the CDR3, the DNA is TGTGCCAGCAGTTTCGGTGACAGGCTCACTGAAGCTTTCTTT. Translating gives CASSFGDRLTEAFF.

The rearrangement uses TRBV7-8 and TRBJ1-1, with D perhaps matching TRBD1 (6 bases). CDR3 size: 14 residues. Trimming removed 1 base at V and 1 base at J, with 7 bases between. Germline values: CDR1 SGHVS, CDR2 FQNEAQ. The CDR3 DNA is TGTGCCAGCAGCTTAGGGACAGCGAACACTGAAGCTTTCTTT. Translating it yields CASSLGTANTEAFF.

The V gene is TRBV6-6, the J gene TRBJ2-1; 8 nucleotides align to TRBD2. There are 14 residues in the CDR3. CDR1 and CDR2 from the germline V gene are MNHNY and SVGAGI (reference sequence). J gave up 6 bases and V 3 bases, and 4 bases lay outside the gene matches. The CDR3 nucleotides read TGTGCCAGCAGTTATTTAGCGGGACCCAATGAGCAGTTCTTC. This translates into CASSYLAGPNEQFF.

This chain joins TRBV28 and TRBJ2-1, with 10 positions matching TRBD2. The CDR3 is 18 amino acids. V lost 2 bases to trimming and J lost 1 base; unmatched junction nucleotides: 8. Germline loops: CDR1 MDHEN, CDR2 SYDVKM. In DNA, the CDR3 is TGTGCCAGCAGTTTAGGGCTAGCGGGAGAGAATTCCTACAATGAGCAGTTCTTC. Translating gives CASSLGLAGENSYNEQFF.

This clone was recorded once. Here the CDR3 reads CASRYSSGHTSTDTQYF. The CDR3 DNA reads TGTGCCAGCAGATACTCTAGCGGGCATACTAGCACAGATACGCAGTATTTT. The chain uses TRBV27 and TRBJ2-3; 8 bases fit TRBD2. The ends lost 6 bases at V and 0 bases at J; junction bases unmatched: 11. The CDR3 contains 17 residues. Germline CDR1 MNHEY, CDR2 SMNVEV (reference sequence).

The V gene is TRBV28, the J gene TRBJ2-7; 8 nucleotides match TRBD1. This CDR3 is 16 amino acids long. V dropped 5 bases and J dropped 6; count of bases not matched to a gene: 15. In germline, CDR1 is MDHEN, CDR2 SYDVKM. The CDR3 DNA sequence: TGTGCCAGCAGTCCGCGGACAGGGATAAACCTCTCCGAGCAGTACTTC. Protein: CASSPRTGINLSEQYF. Looking up the rest from reference TRBV28 and TRBJ2-7 gives the full variable domain: DVKVTQSSRYLVKRTGEKVFLECVQDMDHENMFWYRQDPGLGLRLIYFSYDVKMKEKGDIPEGYSVSREKKERFSLILESASTNQTSMYLCASSPRTGINLSEQYFGPGTRLTVT.

The CDR3 region is CASSYKFRGNEQFF. In nucleotides, the CDR3 is TGTGCCAGCAGTTACAAATTTAGGGGGAATGAGCAGTTCTTC. V usage is TRBV6-5 and J usage is TRBJ2-1, with D possibly TRBD1 on 6 matching bases. The V gene lost 2 bases and the J gene lost 7 bases, with 12 bases spanning the gap. Germline V CDR1 and CDR2: MNHEY, SVGAGI. The CDR3 length is 14 residues.

For the CDR3, the DNA is TGCGCCAGCAGCGGTACTGCTAACTATGGCTACACCTTC. Its protein product is CASSGTANYGYTF. The V gene is TRBV5-1, the J gene TRBJ1-2, with unresolved D. The CDR3 totals 13 residues. CDR1 and CDR2 (germline): SGHRS, YFSETQ. V lost 4 bases and J 0 bases, leaving 7 bases between the germline ends.

The gene calls are TRBV10-3 and TRBJ1-3; D possibly corresponds to TRBD1 (6 bases). This CDR3 is 17 amino acids long. Germline V gene data show CDR1 as ENHRY and CDR2 as SYGVKD. Trimming took off 2 bases at V and 2 bases at J, with 16 bases between the two ends. The CDR3 DNA reads as TGTGCCATCAGTGAGCCTGGCAGGGGCTCGCCTGGAAACACCATATATTTT. This translates into CAISEPGRGSPGNTIYF.

The CDR3: CASSSSGRAYEQYF. Written as DNA, the CDR3 is TGTGCCAGCAGCTCTAGCGGGAGGGCCTACGAGCAGTACTTC. This chain connects TRBV6-6 to TRBJ2-7; 12 nucleotides align to TRBD2. This CDR3 has 14 residues. Germline V gene data show CDR1 as MNHNY and CDR2 as SVGAGI (reference sequence). After removal of 6 bases from V and 2 bases from J, the junction contained 2 bases not matched to a gene.